The source of this T cell receptor (beta chain) is a study of shared clonotypes between healthy human individuals. As for this clone: Antigen specificity is unknown.

Sequencing was at deep level. Here immunoSEQ multiplex PCR was the method, and the copy in TCRdb shows in-frame clones only, minus some. The sample carries approximately 2,000,000 clones, approximately 92% recorded once. Naive CD8 cells were CD45RO-negative, positively selected for CCR7, excluding terminally differentiated effector memory CD45RA+ cells. The donors, healthy adults who were HIV-negative, had experienced no recent acute infections or vaccinations. CDR3 length: 17 residues. With V trimmed by 1 base and J by 2 bases, 9 bases remained unmatched. The V gene's germline CDR1 is MGHRA and CDR2 YSYEKL. Study outcomes and limitations: The sampled material consisted only of blood, and tissue repertoires are likely to differ. A limitation of the genetic and exposure-history diversity represented arose from few donors.

The chain joins TRBV4-1 to TRBJ2-3; 7 bases are a match to TRBD1. Sequencing was carried out using naive CD8+ T cells from PBMCs. This clonotype originated in a young man in good health. Some clones in this sample may be carry-over from other donors' samples. The CDR3 loop reads CASSQATEGTDTDTQYF. DNA for the CDR3: TGCGCCAGCAGCCAAGCAACAGAGGGGACAGACACAGATACGCAGTATTTT.